This TCR beta chain was found in a study of CD8+ T cells in alopecia areata. On the study more broadly: Oral tofacitinib, 5 to 10 mg twice daily, was given in an open-label trial. Study results and caveats: Numerous expanded lesional clones remained in scalp and blood during tofacitinib. Tofacitinib delivered significant drops in scalp clonality and in expanded CD8+ clones among the top 100.

The sequencing template was cDNA reverse transcribed from extracted RNA. Data came from immunoSEQ multiplex PCR; TCRdb stores just in-frame clones and leaves some out. The sample holds some 100,000 clones; around 40% are singletons and the top ten take more than 15%. The CDR3 is 13 amino acids. Deletions cut 4 bases from V and 4 bases from J, with 10 bases between. Germline CDR1 and CDR2: SNHLY and FYNNEI. As regards this clone: Antigen unknown.

The treatment: oral pan-JAK inhibitor, 5-10 mg twice daily. The TCR sequence derives from a human donor with alopecia areata. The sequencing used CD8+ T cells sorted from blood, collected at week 24, from a patient treated with tofacitinib. The chain employs TRBV2 and TRBJ2-5, with D hard to call. The CDR3 sequence is CASSVGLLETQYF. In DNA, the CDR3 is TGTGCCAGCAGTGTAGGATTGTTAGAGACCCAGTACTTC.